What follows describes a single T cell receptor beta chain. The data are from a study of blood T cell repertoires in COVID-19. Per the original data handling: It was from reference gene primer amplification that nucleated cell counts were estimated. Data came from immunoSEQ multiplex PCR; TCRdb stores just in-frame clones and leaves some out. V and J calls and clone size are those listed in that table; D and trimming were worked out from the DNA. The data show 100,000 to 150,000 clones, approximately 82% seen once. This clonotype originated in a man older than 75 with active or convalescent COVID-19. The sequenced sample consisted of peripheral blood.

CDR3 residues: CASSLDVGQGANYGYTF. DNA for the CDR3: TGTGCCAGCAGCTTAGATGTAGGACAGGGGGCTAACTATGGCTACACCTTC. The V and J genes are TRBV11-2 and TRBJ1-2; 10 nucleotides agree with TRBD1. The CDR3 runs 17 residues. CDR1 is SGHAT and CDR2 is FQNNGV in the germline V gene. V shed 0 bases, J shed 0 bases, and the junction held 4 bases outside the gene matches.